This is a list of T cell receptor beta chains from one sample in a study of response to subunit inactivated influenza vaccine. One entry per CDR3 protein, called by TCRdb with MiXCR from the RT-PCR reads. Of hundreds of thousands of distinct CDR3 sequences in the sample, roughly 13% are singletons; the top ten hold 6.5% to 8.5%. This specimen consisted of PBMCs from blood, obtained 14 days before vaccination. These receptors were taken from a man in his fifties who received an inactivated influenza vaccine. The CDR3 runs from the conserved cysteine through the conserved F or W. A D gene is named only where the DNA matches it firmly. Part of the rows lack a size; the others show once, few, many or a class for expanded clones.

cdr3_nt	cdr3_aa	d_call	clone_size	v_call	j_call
TGTGCCAGTCGGGACAGGGGAAGCGAGCAGTACTTC	CASRDRGSEQYF	TRBD1	.	TRBV6-2/TRBV6-3	TRBJ2-7
TGTGCCAGCAGTTGGGGAGCCTACGAGCAGTACTTC	CASSWGAYEQYF	.	few	TRBV25-1	TRBJ2-7
TGTGCCAGCAGCTTAGAAGGTTTGGGGAACACTGAAGCTTTCTTT	CASSLEGLGNTEAFF	.	few	TRBV7-2	TRBJ1-1
TGTGCCATCAGTGCGATTTGGGGACAGGGGGGCAATGAGCAGTTCTTC	CAISAIWGQGGNEQFF	TRBD1	.	TRBV10-3	TRBJ2-1
TGTGCCAGCAGTGGACCACCGGGACTAGTGATGGGGGGCGAGCAGTACTTC	CASSGPPGLVMGGEQYF	TRBD2	few	TRBV6-2/TRBV6-3	TRBJ2-7
TGCAGCGTTTACGGGAGGGCCTTTGATGAGCAGTTCTTC	CSVYGRAFDEQFF	TRBD2	many	TRBV29-1	TRBJ2-1
TGTGCCAGCAGCCCCCCCGCAGGCGAATATGGCTACACCTTC	CASSPPAGEYGYTF	.	.	TRBV3-1	TRBJ1-2
TGTGCCAGCAGTTGGAGCGGGAGTCTACCCACCGGGGAGCTGTTTTTT	CASSWSGSLPTGELFF	TRBD2	.	TRBV7-3	TRBJ2-2
TGTGCCATTACCTTCACGGGGGGATGGAATGAGCAGTTCTTC	CAITFTGGWNEQFF	TRBD2	.	TRBV2	TRBJ2-1
TGTGCCAGCAGCCGAACTAGCGGGAGTACTGATAAGGAGGCGCAGTTCTTC	CASSRTSGSTDKEAQFF	TRBD2	.	TRBV3-1	TRBJ2-1
TGTGCCACCAGCCCCTCTAGCGGGGGGCTCCTCACCGCAGGCACAGATACGCAGTATTTT	CATSPSSGGLLTAGTDTQYF	TRBD2	.	TRBV15	TRBJ2-3
TGTGCCAGTACCCCCGGGAGGCTGTGGGACAATGAGCAGTTCTTC	CASTPGRLWDNEQFF	TRBD2	.	TRBV19	TRBJ2-1
TGTGCCAGCAGCACGGGGACTAGCGGGGGGGCCATCGGGCATGGGACCCAGTACTTC	CASSTGTSGGAIGHGTQYF	TRBD2	few	TRBV11-2	TRBJ2-5
TGCGCCAGCAGCTTGGCCGGCACCTCCTACGAGCAGTACTTC	CASSLAGTSYEQYF	.	many	TRBV5-1	TRBJ2-7
TGTGCCAGCAGCTTAGAAGTATTGGGGAGCGGTCAGCCCCAGCATTTT	CASSLEVLGSGQPQHF	.	many	TRBV7-2	TRBJ1-5
TGTGCCAGCAGCACGGGACCGCTCCCTTACAATGAGCAGTTCTTC	CASSTGPLPYNEQFF	.	few	TRBV5-5	TRBJ2-1
TGTGCCAGCAGCTTAGAATTGTATGAGCAGTTCTTC	CASSLELYEQFF	.	few	TRBV7-2	TRBJ2-1
TGTGCCAGCAGTTCCTCCCGGACTAGGCCCCAAGAGACCCAGTACTTC	CASSSSRTRPQETQYF	TRBD2	many	TRBV2	TRBJ2-5
TGCGCCAGCAGCGGACCCCCAGGGGACGAGCAGTACTTC	CASSGPPGDEQYF	.	few	TRBV5-1	TRBJ2-7
TGTGCCAGCAGTTTTGACTACAATGAGCAGTTCTTC	CASSFDYNEQFF	.	few	TRBV12-3/TRBV12-4	TRBJ2-1
TGTGCCAGCAGCCAAGAGTGGGTCAGGAACACTGAAGCTTTCTTT	CASSQEWVRNTEAFF	.	few	TRBV14	TRBJ1-1
TGCGCCAGCAGTGAAATTCGGCGCCTTTCTGACTATGGCTACACCTTC	CASSEIRRLSDYGYTF	.	.	TRBV10-2	TRBJ1-2
TGCAGTGCCGTCCGGACAGGGCTTTCCTCCGAGCAGTACTTC	CSAVRTGLSSEQYF	TRBD1	.	TRBV20-1	TRBJ2-7
TGTGCCAGCAGTTTCTCCAGGGGGCTCGGAACTAACTATGGCTACACCTTC	CASSFSRGLGTNYGYTF	TRBD1	few	TRBV28	TRBJ1-2
TGTGCCAGCAGGTTCAACAGGGGGCGCGGTGGCTACACCTTC	CASRFNRGRGGYTF	TRBD1	.	TRBV12-3/TRBV12-4	TRBJ1-2
TGTGCCAGCAGTTACACGCCACCGACAGGGGTGAGGACAGATACGCAGTATTTT	CASSYTPPTGVRTDTQYF	TRBD1	.	TRBV6-5	TRBJ2-3
TGTGCCAGCCGGGTTAAGGGGATGAACACTGAAGCTTTCTTT	CASRVKGMNTEAFF	.	few	TRBV2	TRBJ1-1
TGTGCCAGCCGCCTCACGACAGCCGCCTTGGTGCCCCAGCATTTT	CASRLTTAALVPQHF	.	few	TRBV27	TRBJ1-5
TGTGCCAGCAGTTTAGAGGACAGGAACACTGAAGCTTTCTTT	CASSLEDRNTEAFF	.	.	TRBV28	TRBJ1-1
TGTGCCAGCAGTTTATTTCCAGGGGGGCAGGCCGGGGAGCTGTTTTTT	CASSLFPGGQAGELFF	.	few	TRBV12-3/TRBV12-4	TRBJ2-2
TGCGCCAGCAGCCAACTAGCGGGAGGCAAGGAGCAGTACTTC	CASSQLAGGKEQYF	TRBD2	.	TRBV4-3	TRBJ2-7
TGCGCCAGCAGCCAAGTAGGGAAGATTCCCTACGAGCAGTACTTC	CASSQVGKIPYEQYF	.	.	TRBV4-1	TRBJ2-7
TGTGCCAGCAGCTTACGGCCCCAGCCAGGCGGAATAAGGACCGGGGAGCTGTTTTTT	CASSLRPQPGGIRTGELFF	.	.	TRBV11-2	TRBJ2-2
TGCAGTGCTAGAGAGGTAGTTTCGGATGAGCAGTTCTTC	CSAREVVSDEQFF	.	.	TRBV20-1	TRBJ2-1
TGCGCCAGCAGCAGGTCCGGGACAGGGATGGAATATGGCTACACCTTC	CASSRSGTGMEYGYTF	TRBD1	.	TRBV5-1	TRBJ1-2
TGCAGCGTTGGAGCGGGAGGGCCATACAATGAGCAGTTCTTC	CSVGAGGPYNEQFF	TRBD2	.	TRBV29-1	TRBJ2-1
TGTGCCATCAGTGAGTCTAAGGACAGGGCCTACAATGAGCAGTTCTTC	CAISESKDRAYNEQFF	TRBD1	.	TRBV10-3	TRBJ2-1
TGTGCCAGCAGCAACCCTGGGACAGGGAATCAGCCCCAGCATTTT	CASSNPGTGNQPQHF	TRBD1	.	TRBV5-8	TRBJ1-5
TGTGCCAGCAGCTTAGTTCCGACGGGGGCGGCAATCGGCTACACCTTC	CASSLVPTGAAIGYTF	.	few	TRBV7-2	TRBJ1-2
TGCGCCAGCAGTTCGATGTCTAACACTGAAGCTTTCTTT	CASSSMSNTEAFF	.	.	TRBV5-1	TRBJ1-1
.	CASSSGLAGLKGEQYFGEQYF	.	many	TRBV7-1	TRBJ2-7
TGTGCCAGCAGTCTGCCGGGACAGCAAGGAAACACCATATATTTT	CASSLPGQQGNTIYF	TRBD1	few	TRBV6-1	TRBJ1-3
TGTGCCAGCAGCCGGATAGCGGGCCCCTACAATGAGCAGTTCTTC	CASSRIAGPYNEQFF	TRBD2	.	TRBV11-2	TRBJ2-1
TGTGCCAGCAGTTTCGAAACGAATCAGCCCCAGCATTTT	CASSFETNQPQHF	.	.	TRBV12-3/TRBV12-4	TRBJ1-5
TGTGCCAGCAGGAACAGCGTCTCCTATAATTCACCCCTCCACTTT	CASRNSVSYNSPLHF	.	few	TRBV27	TRBJ1-6
TGTGCCAGCAGCTATAGCGGGAGTGGAGATACGCAGTATTTT	CASSYSGSGDTQYF	TRBD2	.	TRBV7-2	TRBJ2-3
TGTGCCAGCAGCTTAACAGACAGGGGAGATACGCAGTATTTT	CASSLTDRGDTQYF	TRBD1	.	TRBV7-9	TRBJ2-3
TGCAGCGTCCGGACAGGGGGTTTTTCGGACCAAGAGACCCAGTACTTC	CSVRTGGFSDQETQYF	TRBD1	few	TRBV29-1	TRBJ2-5